The entry below gives a single TCR beta chain sequence along with its context. V shed 4 bases, J shed 2 bases, and the junction held 16 bases outside the gene matches. This CDR3 has 19 residues. The germline gives CDR1 SGDLS, CDR2 YYNGEE. The sample is drawn from a study of blood T cell repertoires in COVID-19. Study background: Nucleic acid was either cDNA or gDNA, and it came from T cells, B-cell-depleted T cells, or PBMCs.

Authors' data handling: Nucleated cell counts were estimated from reference gene primer amplification. Method: immunoSEQ multiplex PCR; TCRdb's copy keeps in-frame clones and lacks some. V, J and clone size are taken as reported in that table, and D and trimming were inferred from the DNA itself. Among 300,000 or so clones listed, around nine tenths were seen once. The sequenced sample consisted of peripheral blood. The rearrangement links TRBV9 to TRBJ2-7; 12 bases align to TRBD2. The clonotype originates from a man aged 65 to 79 with acute or convalescent COVID-19. The CDR3: CASSRDGLAGGPYAYEQYF. The CDR3 DNA follows: TGTGCCAGCAGCAGAGATGGTCTAGCGGGAGGGCCTTACGCCTACGAGCAGTACTTC.